This is a list of T cell receptor beta chains from one sample in a study of response to subunit inactivated influenza vaccine. TCRdb processed the RT-PCR reads anew with MiXCR; each CDR3 protein has one entry. The sample shows under 950,000 distinct CDR3 sequences, over 20% of them seen only once. The input for sequencing was PBMCs from blood, taken about 5 days after vaccination. These TCRs come from a man aged 45-65 years who received an inactivated influenza vaccine. Both conserved end residues are trimmed from each CDR3.

TRBV30,TRBJ2-3,ASKPLAGLTDTQY
TRBV20-1,TRBJ1-5,SARTASNQPQH
TRBV15,TRBJ2-3,ATSRDPGDTQY
TRBV6-5,TRBJ1-4,ASSYSTRTGGREKLF
TRBV6-5,TRBJ2-2,ASSYKGWQEYTGELF
TRBV7-8,TRBJ1-2,ASSWGSTGYT
TRBV12-3/TRBV12-4,TRBJ2-5,ASSFQTSRETQY
TRBV28,TRBJ2-1,ASSYPGRRGSEQF
TRBV5-5,TRBJ2-7,ASSFQGGVYEQY
TRBV20-1,TRBJ1-5,SATNPRGQPQH
TRBV20-1,TRBJ2-4,SARDSTGRNIQY
TRBV10-3,TRBJ1-1,AISEAMTLGNTEAF
TRBV20-1,TRBJ2-7,SARDPPYEQY
TRBV12-3/TRBV12-4,TRBJ2-2,ASSLVGFGELF
TRBV6-5,TRBJ1-1,ASSYSETGWNTEAF
TRBV28,TRBJ1-5,ASSKIGTGSGSNQPQH
TRBV12-3/TRBV12-4,TRBJ1-2,ASSLSPPTYT
TRBV12-3/TRBV12-4,TRBJ2-2,ASITRGTGELF
TRBV7-6,TRBJ1-3,ASSLTGNSGNTIY
TRBV5-1,TRBJ2-5,ASSPGDRDLMETQY
TRBV7-2,TRBJ2-2,ASSTYTGELF
TRBV7-2,TRBJ1-1,ASRVTGPVAF
TRBV7-8,TRBJ2-5,ASSLAVGIQETQY
TRBV7-9,TRBJ2-3,ASSFPGSSVALY
TRBV20-1,TRBJ2-7,SARDQGYSYEQY
TRBV10-3,TRBJ2-6,AISESGAMSSGANVLT
TRBV14,TRBJ2-3,ASSQDRTASTDTQY
TRBV6-1,TRBJ2-5,ASSPQGGRETQY